The clone carrying this TCR beta chain has a single count. This specimen comes from a study of T cell changes during pregnancy in multiple sclerosis. V lost 0 bases and J lost 8, with 10 bases in between. Germline loops: CDR1 MNHEY, CDR2 SVGAGI. This CDR3 spans 13 amino acids. Produced via immunoSEQ multiplex PCR; TCRdb's table is partial and in-frame only. The sample yields tens of thousands of clones, nearly 90% seen once. Sequencing was performed on peripheral blood, taken in the first trimester of pregnancy. This TCR was recovered from a female donor with multiple sclerosis, enrolled in a pregnancy study. The chain couples TRBV6-5 to TRBJ2-5, with D perhaps TRBD2 (5 bases). The CDR3 nucleotides read TGTGCCAGCAGTTACTCGGCGGGTTATACCCAGTACTTC. Translation gives CASSYSAGYTQYF.